Listed below are T cell receptor beta chains from one sample, sequenced in a study of long-term antiretroviral therapy in people with HIV. The table came from immunoSEQ multiplex PCR; TCRdb's copy has only in-frame clones and leaves some out. The sample has several thousand clones, more than 65% seen once. Material: unsorted PBMCs, obtained about 2.6 years before starting antiretroviral therapy. Source of these receptors: a man in his forties or fifties with HIV. The CDR3 runs from the conserved cysteine through the conserved F or W. The order of the fields is CDR3 DNA, CDR3 protein, V gene, J gene, clone size, D gene. A D gene is named only where the DNA matches it firmly. The size of a clone is reported for some rows only, either as once, few or many, or as a class for expanded clones.

TGTGCCAGTAGTATCCTCGCCGGGAACACTGAAGCTTTCTTT	CASSILAGNTEAFF	TRBV19	TRBJ1-1	-	-
TGCGCCAGCAGCCAAGGAAGCGGGGGTGCCTACAATGAGCAGTTCTTC	CASSQGSGGAYNEQFF	TRBV4-3	TRBJ2-1	once	TRBD2
TGTGCCAGCAGCCTAAGGGCGGCAGAACAGTATTTT	CASSLRAAEQYF	TRBV25-1	TRBJ2-3	-	-
TGTGCCTGGAGTGTGGGTACAGGGGGAACGCGGGAGCAGTACTTC	CAWSVGTGGTREQYF	TRBV30	TRBJ2-7	-	TRBD1
TGTGCCAGCTCACCACTAGCCACGCACGATACGCAGTATTTT	CASSPLATHDTQYF	TRBV18	TRBJ2-3	once	-
TGTGCCAGCAGCACCGGGACTGAGGGAACAGCTTTCTTT	CASSTGTEGTAFF	TRBV9	TRBJ1-1	-	-
TGTGCCAGCAGTTTGGTAGGCACAGATACGCAGTATTTT	CASSLVGTDTQYF	TRBV27	TRBJ2-3	few	-
TGTGCCAGCAGCTTACGAGGGGGGGCAACAGATACGCAGTATTTT	CASSLRGGATDTQYF	TRBV7-6	TRBJ2-3	-	-
TGTGCCAGCGCCCTAATCGGAGCGGGGGGTCTTTTAAAGCAGTACTTC	CASALIGAGGLLKQYF	TRBV28	TRBJ2-7	once	TRBD2
TGCGCCAGCAGTGAGTCTCGGGAGCAGTACTTC	CASSESREQYF	TRBV10-1	TRBJ2-7	-	-
TGTGCCAGCAGTTCAACTAGCGGGGGTTGGAATGAGCAGTTCTTC	CASSSTSGGWNEQFF	TRBV27	TRBJ2-1	once	TRBD2
TGTGCCAGTAGGGGACAGGGGGCGATGAACACTGAAGCTTTCTTT	CASRGQGAMNTEAFF	TRBV19	TRBJ1-1	-	TRBD1
TGTGCCAGCAGCTTAGGGACAGGTCGTTCACCCCTCCACTTT	CASSLGTGRSPLHF	TRBV7-2	TRBJ1-6	-	TRBD1
TGTGCCTGGTCCAATCAAGCGGGCCCTCGCTGGGGTGAAGCTTTCTTT	CAWSNQAGPRWGEAFF	TRBV30	TRBJ1-1	-	-
TGTGCCAGTAGTATATCTAGGAACACTGAAGCTTTCTTT	CASSISRNTEAFF	TRBV19	TRBJ1-1	-	-
TGTGCCAGCAGCGAACAGGGGGTTTCCTATGGCTACACCTTC	CASSEQGVSYGYTF	TRBV5-4	TRBJ1-2	-	TRBD1
TGTGCCAGCTTCATGAGCAGGGATGCAACTAATGAAAAACTGTTTTTT	CASFMSRDATNEKLFF	TRBV28	TRBJ1-4	-	-
TGTGCCAGCAGCCCACGACAGGCGAACACCGGGGAGCTGTTTTTT	CASSPRQANTGELFF	TRBV7-8	TRBJ2-2	-	-
TGCGCCATCCTATCGGACTACGAGCAGTACTTC	CAILSDYEQYF	TRBV10-2	TRBJ2-7	-	-
TGTGCCAGCAGTGAAGCGCGGTTCCCCTATAATTCACCCCTCCACTTT	CASSEARFPYNSPLHF	TRBV6-1	TRBJ1-6	-	-
TGTGCCAGCAGCCCCGGGGGGGCTAATGAAAAACTGTTTTTT	CASSPGGANEKLFF	TRBV6-5	TRBJ1-4	-	-
TGTGCCAGCAAAGGGACAGGGAACCCTGAAGCTTTCTTT	CASKGTGNPEAFF	TRBV27	TRBJ1-1	-	TRBD1
TGTGCCAGCAGCTTGATTGGTTCCTCCTACGAGCAGTACTTC	CASSLIGSSYEQYF	TRBV5-6	TRBJ2-7	-	-
TGTGCCAGTAGTATGGTGAATAATTCACCCCTCCACTTT	CASSMVNNSPLHF	TRBV19	TRBJ1-6	few	-
TGTGCCAGCAGTTACGCCTCAGAAACCTACGAGCAGTACTTC	CASSYASETYEQYF	TRBV6-5	TRBJ2-7	-	-
TGTGCCAGCAGCTTCGACAGGGGCTCCTACGAGCAGTACTTC	CASSFDRGSYEQYF	TRBV5-5	TRBJ2-7	-	TRBD1
TGTGCCAGCAGTAGTCGGACTAGCGGGGGCACAGATACGCAGTATTTT	CASSSRTSGGTDTQYF	TRBV2	TRBJ2-3	-	TRBD2
TGCGCCAGCAGCTTGCGGGCCGAAGCCTACGAGCAGTACTTC	CASSLRAEAYEQYF	TRBV5-1	TRBJ2-7	-	-
TGCGCCAGCAGCCAAGATCGATATCAACAGAACCCCTACGAGCAGTACTTC	CASSQDRYQQNPYEQYF	TRBV4-3	TRBJ2-7	-	-
TGTGCCAGCAGCCCCACAGAGGCGAGCTACGAGCAGTACTTC	CASSPTEASYEQYF	TRBV5-4	TRBJ2-7	-	-
TGTGCCAGCAGTTCTTTCAGTGGCTACACCTTC	CASSSFSGYTF	TRBV6-5	TRBJ1-2	-	-
TGTGCCAGCAGGTACGACAGATTCCGTTTAAATAGCAATCAGCCCCAGCATTTT	CASRYDRFRLNSNQPQHF	TRBV7-4	TRBJ1-5	-	-
TGCGCCAGCAGTAACCGACAGGGCAAGAATGAGCAGTTCTTC	CASSNRQGKNEQFF	TRBV10-1	TRBJ2-1	-	TRBD1
TGTGCCAGCAGCCCCCGACTTGAAAGCTCCTACGAGCAGTACTTC	CASSPRLESSYEQYF	TRBV7-2	TRBJ2-7	-	-
TGTGCCAGCAGTTTAATGGGGGGGCCCCAAGATACGCAGTATTTT	CASSLMGGPQDTQYF	TRBV27	TRBJ2-3	medium-sized	-
TGTGCCAGCAGCTTAGGGGGGGACAGGGGCTATGGCTACACCTTC	CASSLGGDRGYGYTF	TRBV7-2	TRBJ1-2	-	TRBD1
TGTGCTAGTGGTTTGGTACCCCTCCCTGAGGGCAGGGGGCAGAACACCGGGGAGCTGTTTTTT	CASGLVPLPEGRGQNTGELFF	TRBV12-5	TRBJ2-2	-	TRBD1
TGTGCCAGCAGTTGGGGACTGTACAATGAGCAGTTCTTC	CASSWGLYNEQFF	TRBV28	TRBJ2-1	-	-
TGTGCCAGCAGTTACTCGACGGGGGAGCAGTACTTC	CASSYSTGEQYF	TRBV6-5	TRBJ2-7	-	-
TGTGCCAGCAGCCTGACAGGGGGCAATGAGCAGTTCTTC	CASSLTGGNEQFF	TRBV7-3	TRBJ2-1	-	TRBD1
TGTGCCAGCAGCGAGACTAGCGGGGGGTTACCCACAGATACGCAGTATTTT	CASSETSGGLPTDTQYF	TRBV28	TRBJ2-3	-	TRBD2
TGCGCCAGCGGCCCGGGACTAGCGGGGGTTAGCGGGGAGCTGTTTTTT	CASGPGLAGVSGELFF	TRBV23-1	TRBJ2-2	-	TRBD2
TGTGCCTGGAGTGTCCTCTATCCCGGGACAGGCGCAATCTATGGCTACACCTTC	CAWSVLYPGTGAIYGYTF	TRBV30	TRBJ1-2	-	TRBD1
TGCGCCAGCAGCCAAGACAGCGAGGGCACTGAAGCTTTCTTT	CASSQDSEGTEAFF	TRBV5-1	TRBJ1-1	once	-
TGTGCCAGCAGCCCCCGTTTGGATTCACCCCTCCACTTT	CASSPRLDSPLHF	TRBV7-9	TRBJ1-6	-	-
TGCGCCAGCAGCCGCGGATTCGACGGCCCGCAGTACTTC	CASSRGFDGPQYF	TRBV5-1	TRBJ2-7	-	-
TGTGCCAGCAGCTTCGGACAGGGTAATAATTCACCCCTCCACTTT	CASSFGQGNNSPLHF	TRBV9	TRBJ1-6	-	TRBD1
TGTGCCAGCAGTGACTCAGAGGAAGGGAATGAGCAGTTCTTC	CASSDSEEGNEQFF	TRBV6-4	TRBJ2-1	once	-
TGTGCCAGCAGCCCGGGACTAAACCTCTACGAGCAGTACTTC	CASSPGLNLYEQYF	TRBV6-5	TRBJ2-7	once	TRBD2
TGTGCCAGCAGCTTAGGCGGCGGGGCCTCCTACGAGCAGTACTTC	CASSLGGGASYEQYF	TRBV7-6	TRBJ2-7	-	-
TGCGCCAGCAGGTGGACAGGGGGTAACTACAATGAGCAGTTCTTC	CASRWTGGNYNEQFF	TRBV5-1	TRBJ2-1	-	TRBD1
TGTGCCAGCAGCGACAGGGGTGGCTACACCTTC	CASSDRGGYTF	TRBV7-2	TRBJ1-2	-	TRBD1
TGTGCCAGCAGTCGGGACGGTAACTATGGCTACACCTTC	CASSRDGNYGYTF	TRBV6-6	TRBJ1-2	-	-
TGTGCCAGCAGTGTGGAGCGGGGGGGGTTCACAGATACGCAGTATTTT	CASSVERGGFTDTQYF	TRBV2	TRBJ2-3	-	TRBD2